These T cell receptor beta chains were read from a single sample in a study of identical twins. TCRdb re-analysed the 5' RACE reads in MiXCR, keeping a single row per CDR3 protein. Here the sample spans approximately 620,000 distinct CDR3 sequences, less than 10% being singletons. These records were also assigned to another study, of yellow fever vaccine responses in identical twins.

Sequenced sample: PBMCs. These receptors were obtained from a woman aged 18-30 years in good health. CDR3s include the opening cysteine and the closing phenylalanine or tryptophan. D genes are given only for firm matches. Size tells how often a clone was seen (once, few, many) or the class of an expanded clone, and some rows leave it out.

d_call: NA
j_call: TRBJ2-7
clone_size: NA
v_call: TRBV9
cdr3_aa: CASNRDGSYEQYF
cdr3_nt: TGTGCCAGCAACCGGGACGGATCCTACGAGCAGTACTTC

d_call: NA
j_call: TRBJ2-1
clone_size: many
v_call: TRBV5-1
cdr3_aa: CASSSGTTYNEQFF
cdr3_nt: TGCGCCAGCAGCTCCGGGACAACGTACAATGAGCAGTTCTTC

d_call: NA
j_call: TRBJ2-3
clone_size: NA
v_call: TRBV21-1
cdr3_aa: CASTCGRNTDTQYF
cdr3_nt: TGTGCCAGCACTTGTGGGCGGAACACAGATACGCAGTATTTT

d_call: TRBD2
j_call: TRBJ2-2
clone_size: NA
v_call: TRBV9
cdr3_aa: CASSAPGLAGGPFISGELFF
cdr3_nt: TGTGCCAGCAGCGCTCCGGGACTAGCGGGGGGGCCGTTTATTTCCGGGGAGCTGTTTTTT

d_call: TRBD2
j_call: TRBJ2-3
clone_size: few
v_call: TRBV7-2
cdr3_aa: CASRRGDRTDTQYF
cdr3_nt: TGTGCCAGCCGGCGGGGGGATAGGACAGATACGCAGTATTTT

d_call: NA
j_call: TRBJ2-7
clone_size: NA
v_call: TRBV7-9
cdr3_aa: CASSWVEGSEQYF
cdr3_nt: TGTGCCAGCAGCTGGGTTGAGGGGTCCGAGCAGTACTTC

d_call: NA
j_call: TRBJ2-1
clone_size: few
v_call: TRBV14
cdr3_aa: CASSPAGFYNEQFF
cdr3_nt: TGTGCCAGCAGTCCGGCTGGGTTCTACAATGAGCAGTTCTTC

d_call: NA
j_call: TRBJ2-3
clone_size: NA
v_call: TRBV3-1
cdr3_aa: CASSQETWKADTQYF
cdr3_nt: TGTGCCAGCAGCCAGGAAACCTGGAAGGCGGATACGCAGTATTTT

d_call: TRBD2
j_call: TRBJ2-5
clone_size: NA
v_call: TRBV20-1
cdr3_aa: CSAIAGGGLQETQYF
cdr3_nt: TGCAGTGCTATAGCGGGGGGAGGGTTACAAGAGACCCAGTACTTC

d_call: NA
j_call: TRBJ2-3
clone_size: NA
v_call: TRBV2
cdr3_aa: CASTLENTGITDTQYF
cdr3_nt: TGTGCCAGCACCCTTGAGAACACAGGGATCACAGATACGCAGTATTTT

d_call: NA
j_call: TRBJ2-2
clone_size: few
v_call: TRBV7-9
cdr3_aa: CASSWSVVGELFF
cdr3_nt: TGTGCCAGCAGCTGGAGCGTTGTTGGGGAGCTGTTTTTT

d_call: NA
j_call: TRBJ1-4
clone_size: NA
v_call: TRBV14
cdr3_aa: CASSQEFEKLFF
cdr3_nt: TGTGCCAGCAGCCAAGAATTTGAAAAACTGTTTTTT

d_call: TRBD2
j_call: TRBJ2-1
clone_size: few
v_call: TRBV20-1
cdr3_aa: CSARDRLAGDRRQFF
cdr3_nt: TGCAGTGCTAGAGATCGTCTAGCGGGAGATAGGAGGCAGTTCTTC

d_call: NA
j_call: TRBJ2-7
clone_size: many
v_call: TRBV9
cdr3_aa: CASSPSGGSSYEQYF
cdr3_nt: TGTGCCAGCAGCCCTTCAGGAGGAAGCTCCTACGAGCAGTACTTC

d_call: NA
j_call: TRBJ2-7
clone_size: many
v_call: TRBV20-1
cdr3_aa: CSAIHGKGAEKQYF
cdr3_nt: TGCAGTGCCATACACGGGAAAGGCGCCGAAAAGCAGTACTTC

d_call: TRBD1
j_call: TRBJ2-7
clone_size: few
v_call: TRBV2
cdr3_aa: CASSEGQGLYEQYF
cdr3_nt: TGTGCCAGCAGTGAGGGACAGGGACTCTACGAGCAGTACTTC

d_call: TRBD1
j_call: TRBJ2-7
clone_size: few
v_call: TRBV6-1
cdr3_aa: CASSEAGQTSYEQYF
cdr3_nt: TGTGCCAGCAGTGAAGCGGGACAGACATCCTACGAGCAGTACTTC

d_call: NA
j_call: TRBJ2-7
clone_size: few
v_call: TRBV10-3
cdr3_aa: CAIRVEGRSYEQYF
cdr3_nt: TGTGCCATCAGAGTGGAGGGAAGATCCTACGAGCAGTACTTC

d_call: TRBD1
j_call: TRBJ2-7
clone_size: few
v_call: TRBV28
cdr3_aa: CASSYLRGSLYEQYF
cdr3_nt: TGTGCCAGCAGTTACCTCAGGGGGTCCCTCTACGAGCAGTACTTC

d_call: TRBD2
j_call: TRBJ2-7
clone_size: NA
v_call: TRBV11-2
cdr3_aa: CASSFDPQRGYEQYF
cdr3_nt: TGTGCCAGCAGCTTCGACCCCCAGCGGGGGTACGAGCAGTACTTC

d_call: NA
j_call: TRBJ1-6
clone_size: many
v_call: TRBV5-6
cdr3_aa: CASSLVGGYNSPLHF
cdr3_nt: TGTGCCAGCAGCTTGGTAGGTGGATATAATTCACCCCTCCACTTT

d_call: NA
j_call: TRBJ2-2
clone_size: few
v_call: TRBV10-3
cdr3_aa: CAISGMGNGELFF
cdr3_nt: TGTGCCATCAGTGGTATGGGGAACGGGGAGCTGTTTTTT

d_call: NA
j_call: TRBJ2-3
clone_size: once
v_call: TRBV28
cdr3_aa: CASSLWGGGEGTDTQYF
cdr3_nt: TGTGCCAGCAGTTTATGGGGGGGCGGGGAGGGCACAGATACGCAGTATTTT

d_call: TRBD2
j_call: TRBJ2-7
clone_size: few
v_call: TRBV20-1
cdr3_aa: CSALTGTSGSYEQYF
cdr3_nt: TGCAGTGCCCTCACCGGGACTAGCGGGTCCTACGAGCAGTACTTC

d_call: TRBD2
j_call: TRBJ2-2
clone_size: NA
v_call: TRBV7-2
cdr3_aa: CASSSSGMASTGELFF
cdr3_nt: TGTGCCAGCAGCTCTAGCGGGATGGCCAGCACCGGGGAGCTGTTTTTT

d_call: TRBD2
j_call: TRBJ2-7
clone_size: few
v_call: TRBV20-1
cdr3_aa: CSAVLAGLSYEQYF
cdr3_nt: TGCAGTGCGGTACTAGCGGGGCTGTCCTACGAGCAGTACTTC

d_call: NA
j_call: TRBJ1-3
clone_size: many
v_call: TRBV12-3/TRBV12-4
cdr3_aa: CASSPQGSSGNTIYF
cdr3_nt: TGTGCCAGCAGTCCTCAGGGGAGCTCTGGAAACACCATATATTTT

d_call: TRBD1
j_call: TRBJ1-6
clone_size: NA
v_call: TRBV6-1
cdr3_aa: CASSRDRAYNSPLHF
cdr3_nt: TGTGCCAGCAGCCGGGACAGGGCTTATAATTCACCCCTCCACTTT

d_call: NA
j_call: TRBJ2-1
clone_size: few
v_call: TRBV6-4
cdr3_aa: CASSGSGDYNEQFF
cdr3_nt: TGTGCCAGTAGCGGTTCCGGAGACTACAATGAGCAGTTCTTC

d_call: NA
j_call: TRBJ2-7
clone_size: few
v_call: TRBV7-9
cdr3_aa: CASSPQRVGGDYEQYF
cdr3_nt: TGTGCCAGCAGCCCCCAGAGAGTGGGAGGTGACTACGAGCAGTACTTC

d_call: TRBD2
j_call: TRBJ2-3
clone_size: few
v_call: TRBV5-5
cdr3_aa: CASSVLAGVDTQYF
cdr3_nt: TGTGCCAGCAGCGTGCTAGCGGGAGTAGATACGCAGTATTTT

d_call: TRBD1
j_call: TRBJ2-7
clone_size: once
v_call: TRBV28
cdr3_aa: CASSPRQGANEQYF
cdr3_nt: TGTGCCAGCAGTCCTAGACAGGGTGCCAACGAGCAGTACTTC

d_call: TRBD2
j_call: TRBJ2-1
clone_size: few
v_call: TRBV7-2
cdr3_aa: CASSLVGTSRYNEQFF
cdr3_nt: TGTGCCAGCAGCTTAGTGGGGACTAGCCGGTACAATGAGCAGTTCTTC

d_call: TRBD1
j_call: TRBJ2-4
clone_size: few
v_call: TRBV7-2
cdr3_aa: CASSWKTGDIQYF
cdr3_nt: TGTGCCAGCAGCTGGAAGACAGGGGACATTCAGTACTTC

d_call: TRBD1
j_call: TRBJ2-7
clone_size: few
v_call: TRBV6-1
cdr3_aa: CASSRGTGKSYEQYF
cdr3_nt: TGTGCCAGCAGTCGGGGGACAGGGAAGTCCTACGAGCAGTACTTC

d_call: TRBD1
j_call: TRBJ2-7
clone_size: few
v_call: TRBV9
cdr3_aa: CASSAQGAHDEQYF
cdr3_nt: TGTGCCAGCAGCGCACAGGGGGCCCACGACGAGCAGTACTTC

d_call: TRBD1
j_call: TRBJ2-5
clone_size: NA
v_call: TRBV2
cdr3_aa: CASTQGAGTQYF
cdr3_nt: TGTGCCAGCACCCAGGGGGCGGGGACCCAGTACTTC

d_call: NA
j_call: TRBJ2-7
clone_size: NA
v_call: TRBV11-2
cdr3_aa: CASSLVGGAGEQYF
cdr3_nt: TGTGCCAGCAGCTTAGTAGGAGGGGCGGGGGAGCAGTACTTC

d_call: NA
j_call: TRBJ1-4
clone_size: few
v_call: TRBV27
cdr3_aa: CASSFGGRRSEKLFF
cdr3_nt: TGTGCCAGCAGTTTCGGAGGGCGGCGGTCTGAAAAACTGTTTTTT

d_call: TRBD2
j_call: TRBJ2-1
clone_size: many
v_call: TRBV12-3/TRBV12-4
cdr3_aa: CASSLSTGGVNEQFF
cdr3_nt: TGTGCCAGCAGTTTATCCACCGGGGGGGTCAATGAGCAGTTCTTC

d_call: TRBD1
j_call: TRBJ1-1
clone_size: few
v_call: TRBV30
cdr3_aa: CAWTDRDRGDTEAFF
cdr3_nt: TGTGCCTGGACCGATCGGGACAGGGGGGACACTGAAGCTTTCTTT

d_call: NA
j_call: TRBJ2-1
clone_size: few
v_call: TRBV5-1
cdr3_aa: CASSHTGEPRNEQFF
cdr3_nt: TGCGCCAGCAGCCACACAGGAGAGCCGCGTAATGAGCAGTTCTTC

d_call: NA
j_call: TRBJ2-3
clone_size: NA
v_call: TRBV7-3
cdr3_aa: CASSLGGPPPTSTDTQYF
cdr3_nt: TGTGCCAGCAGCTTAGGAGGTCCTCCACCCACTAGCACAGATACGCAGTATTTT

d_call: TRBD1
j_call: TRBJ2-1
clone_size: NA
v_call: TRBV2
cdr3_aa: CASRWDRGYDEQFF
cdr3_nt: TGTGCCAGCAGGTGGGACAGGGGATACGATGAGCAGTTCTTC

d_call: NA
j_call: TRBJ2-3
clone_size: few
v_call: TRBV20-1
cdr3_aa: CSARDGDADTQYF
cdr3_nt: TGCAGTGCTAGAGACGGAGACGCAGATACGCAGTATTTT

d_call: TRBD2
j_call: TRBJ2-1
clone_size: few
v_call: TRBV2
cdr3_aa: CASSGLAGNYNEQFF
cdr3_nt: TGTGCCAGCTCAGGACTAGCGGGAAACTACAATGAGCAGTTCTTC

d_call: NA
j_call: TRBJ2-4
clone_size: NA
v_call: TRBV29-1
cdr3_aa: CSVGGDKNIQYF
cdr3_nt: TGCAGCGTTGGGGGCGACAAAAACATTCAGTACTTC

d_call: NA
j_call: TRBJ1-2
clone_size: NA
v_call: TRBV2
cdr3_aa: CASRAGEDYGYTF
cdr3_nt: TGTGCCAGCAGAGCAGGGGAGGACTATGGCTACACCTTC

d_call: NA
j_call: TRBJ1-1
clone_size: NA
v_call: TRBV6-5
cdr3_aa: CASSYAPGGYTEAFF
cdr3_nt: TGTGCCAGCAGTTACGCGCCAGGAGGGTACACTGAAGCTTTCTTT

d_call: TRBD1
j_call: TRBJ1-5
clone_size: NA
v_call: TRBV28
cdr3_aa: CASTSEGAPMNQPQHF
cdr3_nt: TGTGCCAGCACGAGTGAGGGGGCGCCTATGAATCAGCCCCAGCATTTT

d_call: TRBD1
j_call: TRBJ2-7
clone_size: few
v_call: TRBV29-1
cdr3_aa: CSGTGQGYEQYF
cdr3_nt: TGCAGCGGAACGGGACAGGGCTACGAGCAGTACTTC

d_call: NA
j_call: TRBJ2-7
clone_size: few
v_call: TRBV21-1
cdr3_aa: CASSKTDSGEHYEQYF
cdr3_nt: TGTGCCAGCAGCAAAACGGATTCGGGAGAGCACTACGAGCAGTACTTC

d_call: NA
j_call: TRBJ2-3
clone_size: NA
v_call: TRBV29-1
cdr3_aa: CSAPEPSTDTQYF
cdr3_nt: TGCAGCGCCCCGGAGCCTAGCACAGATACGCAGTATTTT

d_call: TRBD2
j_call: TRBJ2-3
clone_size: few
v_call: TRBV12-3/TRBV12-4
cdr3_aa: CASSPRTSGSSDTQYF
cdr3_nt: TGTGCCAGCAGTCCCCGGACTAGCGGGAGTTCAGATACGCAGTATTTT

d_call: TRBD1
j_call: TRBJ2-1
clone_size: NA
v_call: TRBV19
cdr3_aa: CASSLPGQPALEQFF
cdr3_nt: TGTGCCAGTAGTTTACCGGGACAGCCGGCGTTAGAGCAGTTCTTC

d_call: TRBD2
j_call: TRBJ2-6
clone_size: NA
v_call: TRBV6-1
cdr3_aa: CASRTGLAGVGANVLTF
cdr3_nt: TGTGCCAGCAGAACGGGACTAGCGGGGGTTGGGGCCAACGTCCTGACTTTC

d_call: TRBD1
j_call: TRBJ2-7
clone_size: few
v_call: TRBV7-8
cdr3_aa: CASSRTGTGYEQYF
cdr3_nt: TGTGCCAGCAGCCGTACCGGGACAGGCTACGAGCAGTACTTC

d_call: TRBD2
j_call: TRBJ2-3
clone_size: NA
v_call: TRBV2
cdr3_aa: CASTPGGGASDTQYF
cdr3_nt: TGTGCCAGCACCCCCGGCGGGGGGGCCTCAGATACGCAGTATTTT

d_call: NA
j_call: TRBJ2-2
clone_size: few
v_call: TRBV10-2
cdr3_aa: CASSDRNTGELFF
cdr3_nt: TGCGCCAGCAGTGACCGAAACACCGGGGAGCTGTTTTTT

d_call: NA
j_call: TRBJ2-1
clone_size: NA
v_call: TRBV6-4
cdr3_aa: CASSEGFNYNEQFF
cdr3_nt: TGTGCCAGCAGTGAGGGATTCAACTACAATGAGCAGTTCTTC